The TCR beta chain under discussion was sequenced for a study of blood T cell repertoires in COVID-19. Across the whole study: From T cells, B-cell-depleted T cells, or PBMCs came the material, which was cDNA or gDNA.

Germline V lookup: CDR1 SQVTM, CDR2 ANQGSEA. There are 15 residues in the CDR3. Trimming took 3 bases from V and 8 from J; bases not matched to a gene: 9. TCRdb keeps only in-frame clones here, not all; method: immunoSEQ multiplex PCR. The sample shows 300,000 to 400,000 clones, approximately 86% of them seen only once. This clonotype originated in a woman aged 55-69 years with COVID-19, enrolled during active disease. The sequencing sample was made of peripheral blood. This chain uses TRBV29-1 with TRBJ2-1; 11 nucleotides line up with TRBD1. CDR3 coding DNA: TGCAGCGTTGACCCCGGACAGGGGGCGTTCGATGAGCAGTTCTTC. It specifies CSVDPGQGAFDEQFF.